This T cell receptor (beta chain) was sequenced during a study of blood T cell repertoires in COVID-19. Study-wide background: The United States, Italy and Spain provided the acute and convalescent COVID-19 samples. T cells, B-cell-depleted T cells, or PBMCs supplied cDNA or gDNA.

Germline values: CDR1 MNHEY, CDR2 SMNVEV (reference sequence). The CDR3 is made up of 15 amino acids. With V trimmed by 5 bases and J by 13 bases, 11 bases remained unmatched. Under the authors' procedure: Estimated nucleated cell counts came from reference gene primer amplification. Sequencing was performed with immunoSEQ multiplex PCR; in TCRdb, only in-frame clones are kept and a portion is missing. D and trimming come from the DNA, and the V and J calls and clone size come from that table. The table shows under 200,000 clones, with around three quarters occurring only once. The sample comprised peripheral blood. The TCR sequence derives from a man between 65 and 80 years old with active or convalescent COVID-19. The chain joins TRBV27 to TRBJ2-1; 13 bases match TRBD2. The chain's CDR3 is CASSPTTSGRALQFF. The CDR3 bases are TGTGCCAGCAGTCCGACAACTAGCGGGAGGGCCCTTCAGTTCTTC.